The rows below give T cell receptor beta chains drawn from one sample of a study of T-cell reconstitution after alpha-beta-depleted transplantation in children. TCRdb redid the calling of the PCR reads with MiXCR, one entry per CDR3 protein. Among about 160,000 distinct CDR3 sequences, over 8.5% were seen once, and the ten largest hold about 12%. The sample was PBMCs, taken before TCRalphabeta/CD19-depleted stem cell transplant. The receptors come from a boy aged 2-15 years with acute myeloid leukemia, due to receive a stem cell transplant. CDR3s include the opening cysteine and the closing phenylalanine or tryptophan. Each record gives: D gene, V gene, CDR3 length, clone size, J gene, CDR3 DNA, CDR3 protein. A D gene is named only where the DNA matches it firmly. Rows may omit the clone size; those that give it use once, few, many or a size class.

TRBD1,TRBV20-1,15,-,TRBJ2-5,TGCAGTGCTAGAGATCAGGGGGTTTCAGGAGAGACCCAGTACTTC,CSARDQGVSGETQYF
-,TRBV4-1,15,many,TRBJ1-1,TGCGCCAGCAGCCAAGTCGGGGCTGGGGTCACTGAAGCTTTCTTT,CASSQVGAGVTEAFF
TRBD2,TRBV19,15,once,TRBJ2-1,TGTGCCAGTTCCTTTAGCGGGAGTAAGGCTCATGAGCAGTTCTTC,CASSFSGSKAHEQFF
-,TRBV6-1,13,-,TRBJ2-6,TGTGCCACCGAGGGTGCTGGGGCCAACGTCCTGACTTTC,CATEGAGANVLTF
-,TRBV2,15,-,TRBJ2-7,TGTGCCAGCAGTGATGGGGCATGGGACTTTTACGAGCAGTACTTC,CASSDGAWDFYEQYF
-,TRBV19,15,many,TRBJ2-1,TGTGCCAGTAGTATGGGAAGCGGGTATTACAATGAGCAGTTCTTC,CASSMGSGYYNEQFF
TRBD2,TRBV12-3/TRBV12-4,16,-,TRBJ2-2,TGTGCCAGCAGTTTAGCGGCGGGGGAGAACACCGGGGAGCTGTTTTTT,CASSLAAGENTGELFF
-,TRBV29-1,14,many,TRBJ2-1,TGCAGCGTTGATACACAGGGGGGGGACAATGAGCAGTTCTTC,CSVDTQGGDNEQFF
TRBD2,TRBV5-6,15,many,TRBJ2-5,TGTGCCAGCAGCTTGGCTAGCGGGGGTGAAGAGACCCAGTACTTC,CASSLASGGEETQYF
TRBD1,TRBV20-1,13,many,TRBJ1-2,TGCAGTGCTAGATTGGAGGGGGCTCAGGGCTACACCTTC,CSARLEGAQGYTF
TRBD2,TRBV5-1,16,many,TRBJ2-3,TGCGCCAGCAGCTTGGGACTAGCGGGAGGCCCAGATACGCAGTATTTT,CASSLGLAGGPDTQYF
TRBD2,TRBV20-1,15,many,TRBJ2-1,TGCAGTGCTAGAAAATCTAGCGGGACTTACAATGAGCAGTTCTTC,CSARKSSGTYNEQFF
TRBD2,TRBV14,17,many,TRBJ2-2,TGTGCCAGCAGCCAAGGGACTAGCGGGAGGAACACCGGGGAGCTGTTTTTT,CASSQGTSGRNTGELFF
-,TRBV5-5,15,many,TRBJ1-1,TGTGCCAGCAGCTTGCGTGGGAACGGGGGCACTGAAGCTTTCTTT,CASSLRGNGGTEAFF
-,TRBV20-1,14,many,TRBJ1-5,TGCAGTGCTAGGAGGGGGGATAGCAATCAGCCCCAGCATTTT,CSARRGDSNQPQHF
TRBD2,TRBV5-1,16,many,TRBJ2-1,TGCGCCAGCAGCTTAGGTAGCGGGAGAATGATCAATGAGCAGTTCTTC,CASSLGSGRMINEQFF
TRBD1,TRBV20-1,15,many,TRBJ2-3,TGCAGTGCTAGAGATTTCGGACAGGGTAGCGATACGCAGTATTTT,CSARDFGQGSDTQYF
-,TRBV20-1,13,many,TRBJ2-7,TGCAGTGCTAGCGGGTCTGAACCCTACGAGCAGTACTTC,CSASGSEPYEQYF
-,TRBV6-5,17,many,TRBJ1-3,TGTGCCAGCAGTTACTCAATTCCCGGGACCCCGGGGGAGTCCATATATTTT,CASSYSIPGTPGESIYF
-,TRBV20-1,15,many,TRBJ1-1,TGCAGTGCTAGAGACGACCGAAGAGGTAACACTGAAGCTTTCTTT,CSARDDRRGNTEAFF
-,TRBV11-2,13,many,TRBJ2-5,TGTGCCAGCAGCTTAGGTCCGGTGGAGACCCAGTACTTC,CASSLGPVETQYF
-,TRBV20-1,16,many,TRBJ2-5,TGCAGTGCTAGAAGCTTTAGGGGGAGGGCCCGGGAGACCCAGTACTTC,CSARSFRGRARETQYF
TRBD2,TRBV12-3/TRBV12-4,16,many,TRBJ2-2,TGTGCCAGCAGCTGGACTAGCGGGATTTTCCCCGGGGAGCTGTTTTTT,CASSWTSGIFPGELFF
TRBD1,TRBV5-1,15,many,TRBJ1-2,TGCGCCAGCAGCTTGGCTCTGACAGGGATTAATGGCTACACCTTC,CASSLALTGINGYTF
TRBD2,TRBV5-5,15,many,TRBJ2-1,TGTGCCAGCAGCCACGGAGCGGGGGGATACAATGAGCAGTTCTTC,CASSHGAGGYNEQFF
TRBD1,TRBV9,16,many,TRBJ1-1,TGTGCCAGCAGCGCGGGGACAGGGTACTTGAACACTGAAGCTTTCTTT,CASSAGTGYLNTEAFF
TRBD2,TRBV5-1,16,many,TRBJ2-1,TGCGCCAGCAGGACTAGCGGGAGTCGGTCCTACAATGAGCAGTTCTTC,CASRTSGSRSYNEQFF
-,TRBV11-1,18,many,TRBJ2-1,TGTGCCAGCAGCTTATTGCACGGAAGAGGTGCAGTTTACAATGAGCAGTTCTTC,CASSLLHGRGAVYNEQFF
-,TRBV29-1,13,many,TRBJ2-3,TGCAGCGTTGTATACAGGGTCGGCGATACGCAGTATTTT,CSVVYRVGDTQYF
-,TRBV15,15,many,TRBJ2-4,TGTGCCACCAGCAGGGGGACTTCCCAAACAAACATTCAGTACTTC,CATSRGTSQTNIQYF
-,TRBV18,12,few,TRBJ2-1,TGTGCCAGCTCACCAGGGGTCAATGAGCAGTTCTTC,CASSPGVNEQFF
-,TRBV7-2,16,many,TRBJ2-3,TGTGCCAGCAGCCCCCGCCCGGGATTAAGCACAGATACGCAGTATTTT,CASSPRPGLSTDTQYF
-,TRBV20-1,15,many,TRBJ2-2,TGCAGTGCTAGCCCCCTCCGGCAGGTTTTCGGGGAGCTGTTTTTT,CSASPLRQVFGELFF
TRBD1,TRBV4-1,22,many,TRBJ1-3,TGCGCCAGCAGCCACGAATCGCGAGTTACAGGGGGCTTAGTTTCCTCTGGAAACACCATATATTTT,CASSHESRVTGGLVSSGNTIYF
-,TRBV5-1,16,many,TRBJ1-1,TGCGCCAGCAGCTCTCAGCCCAGGGACGAGAACACTGAAGCTTTCTTT,CASSSQPRDENTEAFF
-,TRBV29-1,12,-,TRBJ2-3,TGCAGCGTTGAGGGGAGCACAGATACGCAGTATTTT,CSVEGSTDTQYF
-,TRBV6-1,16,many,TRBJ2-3,TGTGCCAGCAGTCAGGGACGCCTGGAATCCACAGATACGCAGTATTTT,CASSQGRLESTDTQYF
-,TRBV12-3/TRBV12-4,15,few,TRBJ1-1,TGTGCCAGCAGTTTAGGGGGACATGGTTACACTGAAGCTTTCTTT,CASSLGGHGYTEAFF
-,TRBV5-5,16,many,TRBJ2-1,TGTGCCAGCAGTCGTGCCCCCGGGGTATCCTACAATGAGCAGTTCTTC,CASSRAPGVSYNEQFF
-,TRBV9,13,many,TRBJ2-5,TGTGCCAGCAGCGGGACAGCTCAAGAGACCCAGTACTTC,CASSGTAQETQYF
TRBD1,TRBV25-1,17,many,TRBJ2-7,TGTGCCAGCAGAGTTTGGCCGTACAGGGGGTGCTCCTACGAGCAGTACTTC,CASRVWPYRGCSYEQYF
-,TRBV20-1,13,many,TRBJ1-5,TGCAGTGCTAGGGACATCCCAAATCAGCCCCAGCATTTT,CSARDIPNQPQHF
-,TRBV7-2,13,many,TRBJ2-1,TGTGCCAGCAGCTTTGGGGGTCCATCTGAGCAGTTCTTC,CASSFGGPSEQFF
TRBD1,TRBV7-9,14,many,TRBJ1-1,TGTGCCAGCACTCCGGGGACAGGGAACACTGAAGCTTTCTTT,CASTPGTGNTEAFF
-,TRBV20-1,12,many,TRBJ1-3,TGCAGTGGGAAAGGGGCTGGAAACACCATATATTTT,CSGKGAGNTIYF
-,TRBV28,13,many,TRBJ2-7,TGTGCCAGCAGCCAGGGACTTCACCTACAGCAGTACTTC,CASSQGLHLQQYF
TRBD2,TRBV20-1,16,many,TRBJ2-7,TGCAGTGCTAGAGACCCAGCGGGGGGGTTTACCTACGAGCAGTACTTC,CSARDPAGGFTYEQYF
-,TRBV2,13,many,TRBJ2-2,TGTGCCAGCAGTGTCAGGGACACCGGGGAGCTGTTTTTT,CASSVRDTGELFF
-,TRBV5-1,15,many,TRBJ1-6,TGCGCCAGCAGCCAAGATCTCCCCTATAATTCACCCCTCCACTTT,CASSQDLPYNSPLHF
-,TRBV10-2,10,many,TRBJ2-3,TGCGCCAGCAACCCAGATACGCAGTATTTT,CASNPDTQYF
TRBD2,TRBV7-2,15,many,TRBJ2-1,TGTGCCAGCAGCTTAGTAAGCGGGGGGGCCGGTGAGCAGTTCTTC,CASSLVSGGAGEQFF
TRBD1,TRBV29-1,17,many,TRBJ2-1,TGCAGCGTTGGACCGACGGACAGGGCACTATTCTACAATGAGCAGTTCTTC,CSVGPTDRALFYNEQFF
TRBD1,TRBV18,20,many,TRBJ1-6,TGTGCCAGCTCATCGGGATCGGGACAGGGGCCCGAGGCCTATAATTCACCCCTCCACTTT,CASSSGSGQGPEAYNSPLHF
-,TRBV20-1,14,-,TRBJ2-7,TGCAGTGCAGACGGAACTCGAGGTACCTACGAGCAGTACTTC,CSADGTRGTYEQYF
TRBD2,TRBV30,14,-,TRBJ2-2,TGTGCCTGGAGTGTTCTAGCGGGAACCGGGGAGCTGTTTTTT,CAWSVLAGTGELFF
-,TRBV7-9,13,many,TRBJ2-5,TGTGCCAGCCGGACAGCGCTTCTAGAGACCCAGTACTTC,CASRTALLETQYF
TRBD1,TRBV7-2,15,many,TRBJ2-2,TGTGCCAGCAGCACCCGACAGGGGGCGACCGGGGAGCTGTTTTTT,CASSTRQGATGELFF
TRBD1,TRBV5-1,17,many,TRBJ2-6,TGCGCCAGCAGATTCGCCTACAGGGGGGCTGGGGCCAACGTCCTGACTTTC,CASRFAYRGAGANVLTF
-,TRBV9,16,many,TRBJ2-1,TGTGCCAGCAGCGGGGGGGCTCTTAGCTCCTACAATGAGCAGTTCTTC,CASSGGALSSYNEQFF